A selection of T cell receptor beta chains follows, all from one sample in a study of T-cell reconstitution after alpha-beta-depleted transplantation in children. TCRdb fed the PCR reads into MiXCR, producing one record per CDR3 protein. The data hold around 250,000 distinct CDR3 sequences, with 20% to 30% observed a single time. The input for sequencing was PBMCs, taken before TCRalphabeta/CD19-depleted stem cell transplant. The receptor source for this set is a girl aged 2-10 years with Fanconi anemia, due to receive a stem cell transplant. Both conserved end residues are part of each CDR3. D genes are given only for firm matches. Clone size is given for some rows only: seen once, a few or many times, or a class if the clone is expanded.

many NA TRBJ1-6 TRBV20-1 CSARDPGRTDSPLHF TGCAGTGCTAGAGATCCGGGTAGGACGGATTCACCCCTCCACTTT
many TRBD1 TRBJ2-1 TRBV24-1 CATSDPSDRHNEQFF TGTGCCACCAGTGACCCATCGGACAGGCACAATGAGCAGTTCTTC
once NA TRBJ2-6 TRBV7-2 CASSVRQSSGANVLTF TGTGCCAGCAGCGTCCGACAGTCCTCTGGGGCCAACGTCCTGACTTTC
many NA TRBJ2-1 TRBV29-1 CSVERRGAPYNEQFF TGCAGCGTTGAACGCCGAGGGGCGCCCTACAATGAGCAGTTCTTC
NA TRBD1 TRBJ1-3 TRBV28 CASRTGGDSGNTIYF TGTGCCAGCAGGACAGGGGGCGACTCTGGAAACACCATATATTTT
many TRBD1 TRBJ1-5 TRBV12-3/TRBV12-4 CASKGEGADRPQHF TGTGCCAGCAAGGGGGAGGGGGCGGATAGGCCCCAGCATTTT
NA NA TRBJ2-1 TRBV23-1 CASSQSILDIYEQFF TGCGCCAGCAGTCAATCGATACTAGATATTTATGAGCAGTTCTTC
few TRBD1 TRBJ2-7 TRBV10-3 CAGVVGTGVGNEQYF TGTGCCGGAGTCGTTGGGACAGGGGTCGGGAACGAGCAGTACTTC
many NA TRBJ1-5 TRBV20-1 CSARRQSGPQHF TGCAGTGCAAGACGCCAATCAGGACCCCAGCATTTT
few NA TRBJ2-5 TRBV7-9 CASSLTGGRETQYF TGTGCCAGCAGCTTAACCGGGGGCAGGGAGACCCAGTACTTC
many TRBD1 TRBJ2-1 TRBV20-1 CSATGQGVRSYNEQFF TGCAGTGCCACGGGACAGGGGGTAAGATCCTACAATGAGCAGTTCTTC
few TRBD1 TRBJ2-7 TRBV5-4 CASSFGQGIEQYF TGTGCCAGCAGCTTTGGACAGGGGATCGAGCAGTACTTC
NA TRBD1 TRBJ1-2 TRBV2 CASSEAEQGAYGYTF TGTGCCAGCAGTGAGGCAGAACAGGGGGCCTATGGCTACACCTTC
few NA TRBJ2-7 TRBV4-2 CASSQDLDLESYEQYF TGTGCCAGCAGCCAAGATCTAGACCTAGAATCTTACGAGCAGTACTTC
once NA TRBJ1-2 TRBV6-5 CASSYSTGRGYTF TGTGCCAGCAGTTACTCGACGGGACGTGGCTACACCTTC
many NA TRBJ2-1 TRBV28 CASSLRLTYNEQFF TGTGCCAGCAGTTTGAGGCTCACCTACAATGAGCAGTTCTTC
NA TRBD2 TRBJ2-1 TRBV10-3 CAISESPLAGILGQFF TGTGCCATCAGTGAGTCTCCACTAGCGGGGATACTGGGGCAGTTCTTC
few NA TRBJ1-6 TRBV12-3/TRBV12-4 CASSLFNNPLHF TGTGCCAGCAGTTTATTCAACAACCCCCTCCACTTT
NA NA TRBJ2-7 TRBV20-1 CSVWGGRYEQYF TGCAGTGTCTGGGGGGGCCGCTACGAGCAGTACTTC
NA NA TRBJ2-5 TRBV14 CASSQATGIAYQETQYF TGTGCCAGCAGCCAAGCTACAGGGATAGCCTACCAAGAGACCCAGTACTTC
many NA TRBJ2-7 TRBV6-5 CASSYSKTWTYEQYF TGTGCCAGCAGTTACTCGAAGACGTGGACATACGAGCAGTACTTC
many TRBD2 TRBJ2-3 TRBV6-5 CASSYSGLAGPTDTQYF TGTGCCAGCAGTTACTCGGGACTAGCGGGACCTACAGATACGCAGTATTTT
NA NA TRBJ2-5 TRBV20-1 CSASPLKETQYF TGCAGTGCTAGCCCCCTGAAAGAGACCCAGTACTTC
many NA TRBJ2-1 TRBV24-1 CATSDEPEGDEQFF TGTGCCACCAGTGATGAGCCGGAGGGCGATGAGCAGTTCTTC
NA NA TRBJ2-7 TRBV5-1 CTSSRGLYEQYF TGCACCAGCTCCCGGGGCCTGTACGAGCAGTACTTC
NA TRBD1 TRBJ1-2 TRBV6-1 CASRAWDRGAYGYTF TGTGCCAGCAGAGCCTGGGACAGGGGGGCATATGGCTACACCTTC
many TRBD2 TRBJ2-7 TRBV20-1 CSARDIPTSGRYYEQYF TGCAGTGCTAGAGACATACCGACTAGCGGGAGATACTACGAGCAGTACTTC
few NA TRBJ1-3 TRBV29-1 CSRVTGNTIYF TGCAGTCGGGTGACTGGAAACACCATATATTTT
many NA TRBJ2-7 TRBV29-1 CSARVQGSGEQYF TGCAGCGCCAGAGTACAGGGCTCGGGGGAGCAGTACTTC
once NA TRBJ2-1 TRBV29-1 CSASSGEQFF TGCAGCGCTTCGAGTGGTGAGCAGTTCTTC
few TRBD1 TRBJ1-2 TRBV12-3/TRBV12-4 CASRPDPGQFYGYTF TGTGCCAGCAGACCAGACCCGGGACAGTTCTATGGCTACACCTTC
NA TRBD2 TRBJ2-7 TRBV20-1 CSARDWLAVAPSYEQYF TGCAGTGCTAGAGATTGGCTAGCGGTTGCCCCCTCCTACGAGCAGTACTTC
few NA TRBJ2-1 TRBV20-1 CSAELTRFGSYNEQFF TGCAGTGCTGAACTGACTAGGTTCGGATCCTACAATGAGCAGTTCTTC
many NA TRBJ2-1 TRBV7-2 CASSLARGDEQFF TGCGCCAGCAGCTTGGCCAGGGGGGATGAGCAGTTCTTC
few NA TRBJ1-5 TRBV12-3/TRBV12-4 CASSLLGGAVQPQHF TGTGCCAGCAGTTTACTGGGGGGGGCGGTTCAGCCCCAGCATTTT
NA TRBD2 TRBJ2-1 TRBV4-1 CASSQVGRGGYNEQFF TGCGCCAGCAGCCAAGTAGGGCGGGGGGGGTACAATGAGCAGTTCTTC
many TRBD1 TRBJ2-5 TRBV20-1 CSATDRVGQETQYF TGCAGTGCCACGGACAGGGTAGGACAAGAGACCCAGTACTTC
NA TRBD1 TRBJ1-2 TRBV29-1 CSVSGQGYNYGYTF TGCAGCGTTTCTGGACAGGGTTATAACTATGGCTACACCTTC
NA TRBD1 TRBJ2-5 TRBV5-1 CASSGTTGDAETQYF TGCGCCAGCAGCGGAACGACAGGGGATGCGGAGACCCAGTACTTC
many NA TRBJ2-4 TRBV12-3/TRBV12-4 CASSSWQTKNIQYF TGTGCCAGCAGTTCGTGGCAGACTAAAAACATTCAGTACTTC
many NA TRBJ2-2 TRBV29-1 CSVDAVNTGELFF TGCAGCGTTGATGCGGTCAACACCGGGGAGCTGTTTTTT
few NA TRBJ1-2 TRBV7-2 CASSLAGGNYGYTF TGTGCCAGCAGCTTAGCCGGGGGTAACTATGGCTACACCTTC
NA NA TRBJ1-2 TRBV18 CASSPYDMNGYTF TGTGCCAGCTCACCATATGACATGAATGGCTACACCTTC
many NA TRBJ1-4 TRBV12-3/TRBV12-4 CASSPFPGQEGEKLFF TGTGCCAGCAGCCCCTTCCCGGGACAAGAGGGTGAAAAACTGTTTTTT